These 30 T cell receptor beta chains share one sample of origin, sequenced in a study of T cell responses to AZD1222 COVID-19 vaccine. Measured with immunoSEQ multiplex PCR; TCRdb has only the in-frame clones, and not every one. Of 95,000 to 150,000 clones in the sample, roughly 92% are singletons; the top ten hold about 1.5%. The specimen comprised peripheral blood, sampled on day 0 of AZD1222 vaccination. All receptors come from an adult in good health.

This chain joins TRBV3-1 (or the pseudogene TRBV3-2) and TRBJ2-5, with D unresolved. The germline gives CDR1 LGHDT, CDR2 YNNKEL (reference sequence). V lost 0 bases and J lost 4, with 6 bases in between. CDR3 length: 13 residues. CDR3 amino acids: CASSQEYRETQYF. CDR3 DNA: TGTGCCAGCAGCCAAGAGTACAGAGAGACCCAGTACTTC.

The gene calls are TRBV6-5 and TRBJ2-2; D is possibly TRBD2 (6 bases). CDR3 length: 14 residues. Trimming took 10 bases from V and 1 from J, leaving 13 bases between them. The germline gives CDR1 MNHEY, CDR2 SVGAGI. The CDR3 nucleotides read TGTGCCACCCGATGGCGGGAGAACACCGGGGAGCTGTTTTTT. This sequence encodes CATRWRENTGELFF.

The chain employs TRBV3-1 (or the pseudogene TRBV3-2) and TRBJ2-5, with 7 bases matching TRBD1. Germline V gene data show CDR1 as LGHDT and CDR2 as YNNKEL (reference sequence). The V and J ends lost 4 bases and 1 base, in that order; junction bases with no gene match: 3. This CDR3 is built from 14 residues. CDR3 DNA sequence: TGTGCCAGCAGCCTCGGGACAGCCCAAGAGACCCAGTACTTC. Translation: CASSLGTAQETQYF.

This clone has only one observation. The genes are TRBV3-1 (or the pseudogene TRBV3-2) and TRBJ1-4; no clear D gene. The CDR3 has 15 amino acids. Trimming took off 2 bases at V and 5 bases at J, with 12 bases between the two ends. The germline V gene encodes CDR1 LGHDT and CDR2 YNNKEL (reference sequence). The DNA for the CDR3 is TGTGCCAGCAGCCAACTGGGCCAGTCAAATGAAAAACTGTTTTTT. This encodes CASSQLGQSNEKLFF.

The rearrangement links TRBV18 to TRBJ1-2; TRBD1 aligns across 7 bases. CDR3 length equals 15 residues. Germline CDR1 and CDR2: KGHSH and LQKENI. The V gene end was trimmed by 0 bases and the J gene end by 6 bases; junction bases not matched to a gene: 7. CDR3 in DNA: TGTGCCAGCTCACCACCTCACAGGGGTCGGAATGGCTACACCTTC. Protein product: CASSPPHRGRNGYTF.

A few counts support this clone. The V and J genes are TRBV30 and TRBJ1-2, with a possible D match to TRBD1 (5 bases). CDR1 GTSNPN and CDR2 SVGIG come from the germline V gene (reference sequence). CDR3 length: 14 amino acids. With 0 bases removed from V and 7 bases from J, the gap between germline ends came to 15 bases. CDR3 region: CAWSVGWGNPGYTF. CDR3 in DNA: TGTGCCTGGAGTGTCGGGTGGGGGAACCCTGGCTACACCTTC.

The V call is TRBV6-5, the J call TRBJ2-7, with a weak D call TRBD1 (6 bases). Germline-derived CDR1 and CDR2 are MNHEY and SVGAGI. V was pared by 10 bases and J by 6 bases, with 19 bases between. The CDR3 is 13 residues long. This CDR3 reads CATHREGLGEQYV. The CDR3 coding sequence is TGTGCCACCCACAGGGAAGGGTTGGGCGAGCAGTACGTC.

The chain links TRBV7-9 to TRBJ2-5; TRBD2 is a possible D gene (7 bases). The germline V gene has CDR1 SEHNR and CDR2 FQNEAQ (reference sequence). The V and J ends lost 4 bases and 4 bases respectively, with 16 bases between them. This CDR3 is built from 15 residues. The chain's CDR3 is CASSWPLGGRETQYF. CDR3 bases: TGTGCCAGCAGCTGGCCTCTCGGGGGGCGAGAGACCCAGTACTTC.

The CDR3 nucleotides are TGTGCCAGCAGCTTAGGAACAGGGCACGTAGCTTTCTTT. This encodes CASSLGTGHVAFF. The genes are TRBV7-9 and TRBJ1-1, with D perhaps TRBD1 (6 bases). From germline, CDR1 is SEHNR and CDR2 FQNEAQ (reference sequence). CDR3 length equals 13 residues. The V end was cut by 1 base, the J end by 10 bases, with 13 bases between.

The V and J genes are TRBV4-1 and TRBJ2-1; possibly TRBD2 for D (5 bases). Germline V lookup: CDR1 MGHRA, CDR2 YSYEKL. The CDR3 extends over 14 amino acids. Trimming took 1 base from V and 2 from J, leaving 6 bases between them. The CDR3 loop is CASSQAGTYNEQFF. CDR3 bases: TGCGCCAGCAGCCAAGCCGGGACCTACAATGAGCAGTTCTTC.

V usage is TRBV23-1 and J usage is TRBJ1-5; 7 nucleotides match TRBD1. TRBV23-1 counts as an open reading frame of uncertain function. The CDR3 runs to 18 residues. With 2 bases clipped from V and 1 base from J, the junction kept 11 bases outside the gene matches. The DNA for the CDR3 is TGCGCCAGCAGTCAACCCCGGACAGGTAGAGTGAGCAATCAGCCCCAGCATTTT. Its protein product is CASSQPRTGRVSNQPQHF.

CDR3 sequence reads: CASTSGGGLAGAGGELFF. The CDR3 DNA sequence: TGTGCCAGCACCTCCGGAGGGGGACTAGCGGGAGCTGGCGGGGAGCTGTTTTTT. This sequence joins TRBV3-1 (or the pseudogene TRBV3-2) and TRBJ2-2; 14 nucleotides align to TRBD2. Germline V CDR1 and CDR2: LGHDT, YNNKEL (reference sequence). The CDR3 has 18 residues. V shed 7 bases, J shed 7 bases, and the junction held 14 bases outside the gene matches.

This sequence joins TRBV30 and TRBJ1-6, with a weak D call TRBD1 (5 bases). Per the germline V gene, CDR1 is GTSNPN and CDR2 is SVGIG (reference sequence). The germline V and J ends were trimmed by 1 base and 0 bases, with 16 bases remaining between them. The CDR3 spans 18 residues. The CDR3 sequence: CAWSGGTFRSSYNSPLHF. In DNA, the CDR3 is TGTGCCTGGAGTGGGGGGACGTTTAGGAGCTCCTATAATTCACCCCTCCACTTT.

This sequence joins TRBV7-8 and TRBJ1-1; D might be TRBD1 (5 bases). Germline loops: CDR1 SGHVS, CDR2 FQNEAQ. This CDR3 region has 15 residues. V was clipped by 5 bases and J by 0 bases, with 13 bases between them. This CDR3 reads CASSHRDFLNTEAFF. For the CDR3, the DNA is TGTGCCAGCAGCCACCGGGACTTCTTGAACACTGAAGCTTTCTTT.

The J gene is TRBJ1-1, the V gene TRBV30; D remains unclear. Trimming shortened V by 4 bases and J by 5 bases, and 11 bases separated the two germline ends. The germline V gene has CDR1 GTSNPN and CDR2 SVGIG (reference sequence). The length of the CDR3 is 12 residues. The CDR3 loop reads CAWNTRTTEAFF. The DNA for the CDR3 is TGTGCCTGGAATACGAGGACGACTGAAGCTTTCTTT.

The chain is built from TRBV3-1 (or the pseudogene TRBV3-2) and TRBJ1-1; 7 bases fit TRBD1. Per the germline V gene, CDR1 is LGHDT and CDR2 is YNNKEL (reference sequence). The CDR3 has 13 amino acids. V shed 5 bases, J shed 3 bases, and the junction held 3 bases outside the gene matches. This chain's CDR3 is CASSDRADTEAFF. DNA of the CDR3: TGTGCCAGCAGCGACAGGGCGGACACTGAAGCTTTCTTT.

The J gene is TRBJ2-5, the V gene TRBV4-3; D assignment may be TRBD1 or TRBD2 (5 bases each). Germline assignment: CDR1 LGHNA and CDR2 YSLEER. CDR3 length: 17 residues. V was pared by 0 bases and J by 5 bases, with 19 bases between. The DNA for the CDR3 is TGCGCCAGCAGCCAAGATAGTTGGGACCCCCGTTGGGAGACCCAGTACTTC. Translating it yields CASSQDSWDPRWETQYF.

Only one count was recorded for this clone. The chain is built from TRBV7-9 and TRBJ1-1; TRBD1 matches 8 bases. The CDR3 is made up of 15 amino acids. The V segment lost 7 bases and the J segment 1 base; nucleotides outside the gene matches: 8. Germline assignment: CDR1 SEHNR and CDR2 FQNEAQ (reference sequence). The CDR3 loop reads CASTKTGGRNTEAFF. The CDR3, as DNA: TGTGCCAGCACCAAAACAGGGGGTCGGAACACTGAAGCTTTCTTT.

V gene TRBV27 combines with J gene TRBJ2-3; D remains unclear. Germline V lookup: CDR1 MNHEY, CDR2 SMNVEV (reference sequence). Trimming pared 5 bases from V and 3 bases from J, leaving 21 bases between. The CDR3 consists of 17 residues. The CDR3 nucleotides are TGTGCCAGCAGTCCAACACCCCGGTGGGTGAGAACAGATACGCAGTATTTT. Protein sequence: CASSPTPRWVRTDTQYF.

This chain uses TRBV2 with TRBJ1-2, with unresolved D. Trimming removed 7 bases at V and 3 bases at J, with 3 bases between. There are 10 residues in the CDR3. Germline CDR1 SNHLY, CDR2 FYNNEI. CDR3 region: CASTDYGYTF. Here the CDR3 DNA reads TGTGCCAGCACGGACTATGGCTACACCTTC.

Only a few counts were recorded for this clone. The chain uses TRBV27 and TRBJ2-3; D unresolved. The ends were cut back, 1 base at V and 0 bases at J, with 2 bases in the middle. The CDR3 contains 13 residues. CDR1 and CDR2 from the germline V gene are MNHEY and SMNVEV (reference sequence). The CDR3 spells CASSLFSTDTQYF. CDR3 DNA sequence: TGTGCCAGCAGTTTATTTAGCACAGATACGCAGTATTTT.

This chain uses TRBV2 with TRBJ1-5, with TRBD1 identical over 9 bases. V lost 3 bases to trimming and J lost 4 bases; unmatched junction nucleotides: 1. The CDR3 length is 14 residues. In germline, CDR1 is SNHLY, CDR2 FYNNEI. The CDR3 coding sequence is TGTGCCAGCAGTGAGGGACAGGGTAATCAGCCCCAGCATTTT. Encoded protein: CASSEGQGNQPQHF.

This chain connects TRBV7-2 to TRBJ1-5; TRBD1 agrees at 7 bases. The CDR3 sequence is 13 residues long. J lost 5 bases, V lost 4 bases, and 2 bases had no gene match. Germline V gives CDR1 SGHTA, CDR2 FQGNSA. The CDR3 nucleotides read TGTGCCAGCAGCTCTACAGGGGATCAGCCCCAGCATTTT. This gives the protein CASSSTGDQPQHF. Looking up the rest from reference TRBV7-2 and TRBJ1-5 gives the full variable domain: GAGVSQSPSNKVTEKGKDVELRCDPISGHTALYWYRQSLGQGLEFLIYFQGNSAPDKSGLPSDRFSAERTGGSVSTLTIQRTQQEDSAVYLCASSSTGDQPQHFGDGTRLSIL.

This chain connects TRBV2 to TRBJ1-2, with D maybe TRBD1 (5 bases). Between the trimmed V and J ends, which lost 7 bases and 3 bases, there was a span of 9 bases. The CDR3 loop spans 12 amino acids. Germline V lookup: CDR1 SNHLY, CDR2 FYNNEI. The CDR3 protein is CASMGEDYGYTF. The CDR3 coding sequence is TGTGCCAGCATGGGGGAGGACTATGGCTACACCTTC.

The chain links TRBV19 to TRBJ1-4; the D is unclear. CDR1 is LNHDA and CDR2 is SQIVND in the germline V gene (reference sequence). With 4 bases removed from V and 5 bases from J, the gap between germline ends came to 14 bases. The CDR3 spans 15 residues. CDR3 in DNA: TGTGCCAGTAGTAACTACTTGAGTGCAAATGAAAAACTGTTTTTT. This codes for CASSNYLSANEKLFF.

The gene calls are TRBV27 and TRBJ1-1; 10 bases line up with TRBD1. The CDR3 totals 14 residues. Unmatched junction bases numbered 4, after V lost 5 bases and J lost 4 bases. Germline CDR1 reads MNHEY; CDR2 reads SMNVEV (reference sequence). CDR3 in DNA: TGTGCCAGCAGTCTGACAGGGGGCGGCACTGAAGCTTTCTTT. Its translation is CASSLTGGGTEAFF.

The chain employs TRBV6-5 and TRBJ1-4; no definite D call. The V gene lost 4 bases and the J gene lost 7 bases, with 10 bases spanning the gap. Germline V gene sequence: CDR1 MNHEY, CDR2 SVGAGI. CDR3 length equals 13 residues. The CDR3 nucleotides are TGTGCCAGCAGTTCCTACACGGGTGAAAAACTGTTTTTT. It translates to CASSSYTGEKLFF.

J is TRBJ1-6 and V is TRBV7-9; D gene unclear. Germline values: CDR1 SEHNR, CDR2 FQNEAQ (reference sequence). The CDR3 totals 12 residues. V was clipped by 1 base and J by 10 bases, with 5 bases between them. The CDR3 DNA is TGTGCCAGCAGCTTAGGGGAATCACCCCTCCACTTT. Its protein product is CASSLGESPLHF. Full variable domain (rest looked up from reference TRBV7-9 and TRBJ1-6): DTGVSQNPRHKITKRGQNVTFRCDPISEHNRLYWYRQTLGQGPEFLTYFQNEAQLEKSRLLSDRFSAERPKGSFSTLEIQRTEQGDSAMYLCASSLGESPLHFGNGTRLTVT.

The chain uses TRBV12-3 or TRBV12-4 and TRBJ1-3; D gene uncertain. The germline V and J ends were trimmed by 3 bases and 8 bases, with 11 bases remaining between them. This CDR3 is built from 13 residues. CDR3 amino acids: CASSFDSRDTIYF. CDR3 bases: TGTGCCAGCAGTTTTGACTCTAGGGACACCATATATTTT.

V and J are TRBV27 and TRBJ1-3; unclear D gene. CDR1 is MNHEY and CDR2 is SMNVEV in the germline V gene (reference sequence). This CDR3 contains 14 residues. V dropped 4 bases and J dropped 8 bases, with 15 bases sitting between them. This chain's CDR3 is CASSSKDGRDTIYF. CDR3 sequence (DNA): TGTGCCAGCAGTTCCAAGGACGGACGGGACACCATATATTTT.